This entry describes one T cell receptor (beta chain). This clonotype has ten or more counts. The antigen this receptor binds is unknown. Base-call qualities are not available, and no considerably larger clone is one nucleotide away. Sequencing instrument: Illumina HiSeq 1500. The raw public reads went through TCRdb reprocessing: fastp at Q25, MiXCR clone calling, in-frame beta chains kept. Entries that share a CDR3 protein sequence are merged under the most common genes and DNA. Counted in this sample were 200,000 to 300,000 distinct CDR3 sequences; 8% to 9.5% of them appeared once. Over 12% of the sample comes from the top ten. The data originate from a study of T cell repertoires in cytomegalovirus infection (dated by TCRdb to between 2017 and 2020). Context from the whole study: The HLA type of each donor mattered for the analysis, because public TCR beta signatures pointed to carriage of CMV infection along with the matching HLA type. On the study overall, not on this receptor specifically: The ex vivo response was dominated by HLA-C-restricted CMV-specific TCR beta clonotypes, which also provided the single most frequent clonotype in two of eight donors. In both this cohort and an independent roughly 400-donor cohort, the cumulative frequency of public TCR beta family members distinguished carriers of CMV infection plus the relevant HLA type.

The CDR3 numbers 16 residues from cysteine through phenylalanine. The only DNA kept is the CDR3, 48 bases in frame from the first base. The V end gives up 5 bases and the J end 9 bases, leaving 13 bases in the junction not matched to a gene. The CDR1 and CDR2 encoded by the germline V gene are SGHTA and FQGNSA. The sequenced sample consisted of PBMCs. In this chain, TRBV7-2 is recombined with TRBJ2-1, with 10 central nucleotides matching TRBD2. The source is a human donor in good health (CMV status not recorded). Some clones in this sample may be carry-over from other donors' samples. The CDR3 region has the sequence CASSPTSGRANGEQFF. The DNA is TGTGCCAGCAGCCCGACTAGCGGGCGGGCAAACGGTGAGCAGTTCTTC.